One and the same sample provided the 25 T cell receptor beta chains below, sequenced in a study of T cell responses to AZD1222 COVID-19 vaccine. The protocol was immunoSEQ multiplex PCR, while the TCRdb copy is restricted to in-frame clones and leaves out a portion. In total, the table holds about 140,000 clones. The sample taken for sequencing was peripheral blood. The receptors stem from an adult in good health.

This chain connects TRBV28 to TRBJ1-1; D gene unclear. The CDR3 runs to 15 residues. V gave up 2 bases and J gave up 3 bases, with 13 bases separating them. Per germline, CDR1 MDHEN and CDR2 SYDVKM. CDR3 sequence reads: CASSLRSATYTEAFF. Written as DNA, the CDR3 is TGTGCCAGCAGTTTAAGGTCAGCAACCTACACTGAAGCTTTCTTT.

The V gene is TRBV12-3 or TRBV12-4, the J gene TRBJ2-1, with a tentative D call TRBD1 (6 bases). The CDR3 runs to 13 residues. V gave up 6 bases and J gave up 4 bases, with 10 bases separating them. The CDR3 sequence: CASRAGQYNEQFF. The CDR3 DNA follows: TGTGCCAGCAGAGCCGGACAGTACAATGAGCAGTTCTTC.

The chain recombines TRBV27 with TRBJ1-2; D might be TRBD1 (5 bases). The V and J ends lost 0 bases and 5 bases respectively, with 16 bases between them. The germline CDR1 and CDR2 sequences are MNHEY and SMNVEV (reference sequence). The CDR3 is 16 residues long. The DNA for the CDR3 is TGTGCCAGCAGTTTATCGCCCGGGGCAGGAATGTATGGCTACACCTTC. Protein sequence: CASSLSPGAGMYGYTF.

This chain uses TRBV12-3 or TRBV12-4 with TRBJ1-1; D ambiguous. This CDR3 contains 11 residues. V was shortened by 6 bases and J by 2 bases, with 4 bases between the two germline ends. The CDR3 sequence: CASRRNTEAFF. The CDR3 coding sequence is TGTGCCAGCAGACGAAACACTGAAGCTTTCTTT.

This chain connects TRBV6-1 to TRBJ2-3; TRBD2 aligns across 8 bases. The germline CDR1 and CDR2 sequences are MNHNS and SASEGT. Losses at the gene ends were 6 bases for V and 3 bases for J; bases not matched to a gene: 8. This CDR3 is 15 amino acids long. For the CDR3, the DNA is TGTGCCAGCAGGCCGGGGGGGGCAGGGACAGATACGCAGTATTTT. This translates into CASRPGGAGTDTQYF.

This chain connects TRBV4-3 to TRBJ1-6; 8 positions agree with TRBD1. Germline V CDR1 and CDR2: LGHNA, YSLEER. The V segment lost 1 base and the J segment 8 bases; nucleotides outside the gene matches: 10. This CDR3 has 17 residues. DNA of the CDR3: TGCGCCAGCAGCCAAGGGGTTTCACAGGGGGGGGATTCACCCCTCCACTTT. Residues: CASSQGVSQGGDSPLHF.

V is TRBV9 and J is TRBJ2-5, with 9 bases aligning to TRBD2. With V trimmed by 0 bases and J by 4 bases, 4 bases remained unmatched. The germline CDR1 and CDR2 sequences are SGDLS and YYNGEE. This CDR3 spans 15 amino acids. CDR3 nucleotides: TGTGCCAGCAGCGTAGTGGGCGGGGGGGCAGAGACCCAGTACTTC. The encoded protein is CASSVVGGGAETQYF.

The chain has TRBV4-1 and TRBJ2-1; 9 bases line up with TRBD1. V gave up 3 bases and J gave up 3 bases; unmatched junction bases: 12. This CDR3 comprises 18 residues. Per the germline V gene, CDR1 is MGHRA and CDR2 is YSYEKL. CDR3: CASSQVLTGTGRYNEQFF. The CDR3 coding sequence is TGCGCCAGCAGCCAGGTTCTAACCGGGACAGGGCGCTACAATGAGCAGTTCTTC.

This sequence joins TRBV6-5 and TRBJ2-7, with 8 bases identical to TRBD1. The J segment lost 6 bases and the V segment lost 6 bases, leaving 10 bases of the junction unmatched. CDR1 is MNHEY, CDR2 SVGAGI, per germline. The CDR3 has 14 residues. CDR3 in DNA: TGTGCCAGCAGAAGGACAGGGTTCACTGTCGAGCAGTACTTC. Protein: CASRRTGFTVEQYF.

The CDR3 is CASSIRESSYNEQFF. CDR3 DNA sequence: TGTGCCAGCAGCATCAGAGAGAGCTCCTACAATGAGCAGTTCTTC. The V gene is TRBV7-3, the J gene TRBJ2-1; no clear D gene. The V and J ends lost 5 bases and 0 bases respectively, with 11 bases between them. This CDR3 is 15 amino acids long. Germline CDR1 and CDR2: SGHTA and FQGTGA. Together with reference TRBV7-3 and TRBJ2-1, the CDR3 gives the full variable domain: GAGVSQTPSNKVTEKGKYVELRCDPISGHTALYWYRQSLGQGPEFLIYFQGTGAADDSGLPNDRFFAVRPEGSVSTLKIQRTERGDSAVYLCASSIRESSYNEQFFGPGTRLTVL.

The chain couples TRBV5-1 to TRBJ2-3, with 10 bases aligning to TRBD2. Germline V gives CDR1 SGHRS, CDR2 YFSETQ. The CDR3 covers 18 residues. Germline trimming cut 3 bases from V and 4 bases from J; bases unmatched to any gene: 14. This CDR3 is CASSWTGTSVDVADTQYF. The DNA for the CDR3 is TGCGCCAGCAGCTGGACCGGGACTAGCGTCGATGTTGCAGATACGCAGTATTTT.

CDR3 DNA: TGTGCCAGTAGTTTCTCCTACGAGGGTGAAAAACTGTTTTTT. Translation: CASSFSYEGEKLFF. The rearrangement uses TRBV19 and TRBJ1-4; D gene ambiguous. Deletions cut 5 bases from V and 7 bases from J, with 14 bases between. The CDR3 is 14 amino acids. Per the germline V gene, CDR1 is LNHDA and CDR2 is SQIVND (reference sequence).

The chain combines TRBV27 with TRBJ1-3; possibly TRBD1 for D (5 bases). The germline gives CDR1 MNHEY, CDR2 SMNVEV (reference sequence). The length of the CDR3 is 15 residues. Trimming removed 5 bases from V and 0 bases from J, with 11 bases in between. The CDR3 loop reads CASSLGQASGNTIYF. Here the CDR3 DNA reads TGTGCCAGCAGTCTAGGACAAGCCTCTGGAAACACCATATATTTT.

The chain employs TRBV11-2 and TRBJ2-7; 10 bases fit TRBD1. The CDR3 has 18 amino acids. Germline values: CDR1 SGHAT, CDR2 FQNNGV. The V gene end was trimmed by 5 bases and the J gene end by 1 base; junction bases not matched to a gene: 14. CDR3 protein: CASSPLRRDRGQSYEQYF. CDR3 nucleotides: TGTGCCAGCAGCCCCCTCCGAAGGGACAGGGGACAATCCTACGAGCAGTACTTC.

The CDR3 spells CASSQGPGETFF. The CDR3 DNA reads as TGCGCCAGCAGCCAAGGACCGGGAGAGACTTTCTTT. The chain joins TRBV4-1 to TRBJ1-1; no definite D call. The CDR3 has 12 residues. V lost 1 base, J lost 12 bases, and 12 bases lay in between. CDR1 and CDR2 (germline): MGHRA, YSYEKL.

The rearrangement links TRBV4-1 to TRBJ2-1; TRBD2 might be the D (5 bases). This CDR3 has 14 amino acids. Per the germline V gene, CDR1 is MGHRA and CDR2 is YSYEKL. The ends were cut back, 0 bases at V and 9 bases at J, with 12 bases in the middle. The CDR3 sequence: CASSQDPWGAEQFF. The CDR3 DNA sequence: TGCGCCAGCAGCCAAGACCCCTGGGGAGCTGAGCAGTTCTTC.

The V gene is TRBV18, the J gene TRBJ1-6, with D possibly matching TRBD1 (5 bases). Germline lookup yields CDR1 KGHSH and CDR2 LQKENI. Trimming left V 4 bases short and J 0 bases short, with 13 bases between. This CDR3 contains 17 residues. The CDR3 nucleotides are TGTGCCAGCTCACTCATCAGGGCGAGCTCCTATAATTCACCCCTCCACTTT. It codes for CASSLIRASSYNSPLHF. Using reference TRBV18 and TRBJ1-6 for the parts outside the CDR3, the full variable domain is NAGVMQNPRHLVRRRGQEARLRCSPMKGHSHVYWYRQLPEEGLKFMVYLQKENIIDESGMPKERFSAEFPKEGPSILRIQQVVRGDSAAYFCASSLIRASSYNSPLHFGNGTRLTVT.

This sequence joins TRBV5-4 and TRBJ2-3, with 12 bases fitting TRBD1. In germline, CDR1 is SGHNT, CDR2 YYREEE (reference sequence). Trimming at V came to 3 bases and at J to 6 bases, leaving 2 bases not matched to a gene. This CDR3 has 14 amino acids. The CDR3 spells CASSWGQGADTQYF. Here the CDR3 DNA reads TGTGCCAGCAGCTGGGGACAGGGGGCGGATACGCAGTATTTT. Full variable domain (rest looked up from reference TRBV5-4 and TRBJ2-3): ETGVTQSPTHLIKTRGQQVTLRCSSQSGHNTVSWYQQALGQGPQFIFQYYREEENGRGNFPPRFSGLQFPNYSSELNVNALELDDSALYLCASSWGQGADTQYFGPGTRLTVL.

The rearrangement links TRBV6-5 to TRBJ2-1, with D perhaps matching TRBD1 (6 bases). V was cut by 0 bases and J by 6 bases, with 12 bases left in between. Germline lookup yields CDR1 MNHEY and CDR2 SVGAGI. The CDR3 extends over 15 amino acids. CDR3 amino acids: CASSYSTGPINEQFF. The DNA for the CDR3 is TGTGCCAGCAGTTACTCGACAGGCCCGATCAATGAGCAGTTCTTC.

This chain links TRBV6-2 or TRBV6-3 with TRBJ1-2; no clear D gene. The germline V gene encodes CDR1 MNHEY and CDR2 SVGEGT. The length of the CDR3 is 12 residues. V lost 5 bases to trimming and J lost 5 bases, with 9 bases between them. The CDR3 sequence is CASSQVNYGYTF. As DNA, the CDR3 is TGTGCCAGCAGTCAAGTCAATTATGGCTACACCTTC.

The V and J genes are TRBV4-2 and TRBJ1-2, with 9 bases lining up with TRBD1. The CDR3 totals 16 residues. Looked up from germline, CDR1 is LGHNA and CDR2 is YNFKEQ. V was clipped by 0 bases and J by 2 bases; unmatched bases: 4. CDR3 nucleotides: TGTGCCAGCAGCCAAGATCCAGGACAGGGGAACTATGGCTACACCTTC. Encoded protein: CASSQDPGQGNYGYTF.

This rearrangement joins TRBV7-2 to TRBJ1-2; tentative D call: TRBD1 (6 bases). In germline, CDR1 is SGHTA, CDR2 FQGNSA. This CDR3 contains 15 residues. Trimming left V 5 bases short and J 4 bases short, with 17 bases between. The CDR3 DNA reads as TGTGCCAGCAGCCTCCGGGACACCGGGGTCTATGGCTACACCTTC. It specifies CASSLRDTGVYGYTF.

The chain carries TRBV10-3 and TRBJ1-2, with 7 bases lining up with TRBD1. Trimming cost V 6 bases and J 2 bases; bases outside gene matches: 6. The V gene's germline CDR1 is ENHRY and CDR2 SYGVKD. CDR3 length equals 14 residues. For the CDR3, the DNA is TGTGCCATCAGCTCCTCGGACAGGAACTATGGCTACACCTTC. It yields the protein CAISSSDRNYGYTF.

The chain links TRBV19 to TRBJ2-7; D uncertain. This CDR3 is built from 14 residues. Trimming shortened V by 1 base and J by 0 bases, and 7 bases separated the two germline ends. Germline V CDR1 and CDR2: LNHDA, SQIVND (reference sequence). The CDR3 loop is CASSIGPGSYEQYF. CDR3 in DNA: TGTGCCAGTAGTATAGGACCTGGCTCCTACGAGCAGTACTTC.

This chain links TRBV7-2 with TRBJ2-3; 13 positions agree with TRBD2. CDR1 SGHTA and CDR2 FQGNSA come from the germline V gene. V was pared by 4 bases and J by 0 bases, with 1 base of the junction left unmatched. This CDR3 region has 16 residues. The CDR3 sequence: CASSSGLAGSTDTQYF. CDR3 DNA sequence: TGTGCCAGCAGCTCGGGACTAGCGGGGAGCACAGATACGCAGTATTTT.